Listed below are T cell receptor beta chains from one sample, sequenced in a study of blood T cell repertoires in COVID-19. Profiling relied on immunoSEQ multiplex PCR, and the TCRdb table lists in-frame clones only, not all of them. The sample shows about 76,000 clones, 80% to 90% of them seen only once. Sequencing was carried out using peripheral blood. The receptors were sampled from a human donor in a cohort sampled during active COVID-19. Each CDR3 is given with its conserved first and last residue. Each record gives: V gene, J gene, CDR3 length, D gene, clone size, CDR3 protein, CDR3 DNA. The D gene is left open where the match is weak. Part of the rows lack a size; the others show once, few, many or a class for expanded clones.

V gene: TRBV19
J gene: TRBJ1-1
CDR3 length: 15
D gene: .
clone size: .
CDR3 protein: CASSPETALITEAFF
CDR3 DNA: TGTGCCAGTAGTCCGGAGACGGCCCTGATCACTGAAGCTTTCTTT

V gene: TRBV19
J gene: TRBJ1-1
CDR3 length: 12
D gene: TRBD1
clone size: .
CDR3 protein: CASSQGASEAFF
CDR3 DNA: TGTGCCAGTTCTCAGGGGGCATCTGAAGCTTTCTTT

V gene: TRBV27
J gene: TRBJ2-3
CDR3 length: 17
D gene: .
clone size: .
CDR3 protein: CASSLAWTDPSTDTQYF
CDR3 DNA: TGTGCCAGCAGTTTAGCTTGGACTGATCCTAGCACAGATACGCAGTATTTT

V gene: TRBV7-2
J gene: TRBJ2-7
CDR3 length: 14
D gene: .
clone size: .
CDR3 protein: CASSLSGGPYEQYF
CDR3 DNA: TGTGCCAGCAGCTTATCAGGGGGGCCCTACGAGCAGTACTTC

V gene: TRBV7-3
J gene: TRBJ2-7
CDR3 length: 13
D gene: TRBD2
clone size: .
CDR3 protein: CASSKGGAYEQYF
CDR3 DNA: TGTGCCAGCAGTAAGGGAGGGGCCTACGAGCAGTACTTC

V gene: TRBV6-5
J gene: TRBJ2-7
CDR3 length: 12
D gene: .
clone size: .
CDR3 protein: CASSRGAGEQYF
CDR3 DNA: TGTGCCAGCAGTCGGGGGGCGGGCGAGCAGTACTTC

V gene: TRBV21-1
J gene: TRBJ1-1
CDR3 length: 14
D gene: .
clone size: .
CDR3 protein: CASNLTGLNTEAFF
CDR3 DNA: TGTGCCAGCAACTTGACAGGGCTGAACACTGAAGCTTTCTTT

V gene: TRBV5-4
J gene: TRBJ2-3
CDR3 length: 15
D gene: TRBD2
clone size: once
CDR3 protein: CASSSTSGATDTQYF
CDR3 DNA: TGTGCCAGCAGCTCTACTAGCGGGGCCACAGATACGCAGTATTTT

V gene: TRBV30
J gene: TRBJ1-2
CDR3 length: 12
D gene: TRBD1
clone size: once
CDR3 protein: CAWSRTGRGYTF
CDR3 DNA: TGTGCCTGGAGTCGGACAGGGCGTGGCTACACCTTC

V gene: TRBV3-1/TRBV3-2
J gene: TRBJ2-2
CDR3 length: 18
D gene: TRBD2
clone size: .
CDR3 protein: CASSHPTSGGASTGELFF
CDR3 DNA: TGTGCCAGCAGCCATCCGACTAGCGGGGGGGCCTCCACCGGGGAGCTGTTTTTT

V gene: TRBV5-1
J gene: TRBJ2-3
CDR3 length: 18
D gene: TRBD2
clone size: .
CDR3 protein: CASSFTGTAGGSTDTQYF
CDR3 DNA: TGCGCCAGCAGCTTCACAGGGACTGCGGGAGGTAGTACAGATACGCAGTATTTT

V gene: TRBV7-8
J gene: TRBJ1-5
CDR3 length: 12
D gene: .
clone size: .
CDR3 protein: CASSFSNQPQHF
CDR3 DNA: TGTGCCAGCAGCTTTTCTAATCAGCCCCAGCATTTT

V gene: TRBV3-1/TRBV3-2
J gene: TRBJ1-1
CDR3 length: 13
D gene: TRBD1
clone size: .
CDR3 protein: CASSLFQGVEAFF
CDR3 DNA: TGTGCCAGCAGCCTCTTTCAGGGGGTTGAAGCTTTCTTT

V gene: TRBV7-3
J gene: TRBJ2-3
CDR3 length: 16
D gene: .
clone size: .
CDR3 protein: CASSLVGGASTDTQYF
CDR3 DNA: TGTGCCAGCAGCTTAGTTGGCGGAGCTAGCACAGATACGCAGTATTTT

V gene: TRBV6-6
J gene: TRBJ1-4
CDR3 length: 13
D gene: .
clone size: .
CDR3 protein: CASVRSINEKLFF
CDR3 DNA: TGTGCCAGCGTCCGGTCGATTAATGAAAAACTGTTTTTT

V gene: TRBV19
J gene: TRBJ2-5
CDR3 length: 14
D gene: .
clone size: .
CDR3 protein: CASSHTADLETQYF
CDR3 DNA: TGTGCCAGTAGTCACACCGCGGATTTGGAGACCCAGTACTTC

V gene: TRBV30
J gene: TRBJ1-2
CDR3 length: 12
D gene: TRBD1
clone size: .
CDR3 protein: CAWRPTGAGYTF
CDR3 DNA: TGTGCCTGGAGACCGACAGGGGCTGGCTACACCTTC

V gene: TRBV6-2/TRBV6-3
J gene: TRBJ2-1
CDR3 length: 18
D gene: TRBD1
clone size: .
CDR3 protein: CASSYIQGANLRNDEQFF
CDR3 DNA: TGTGCCAGCAGTTACATACAGGGGGCAAACCTTCGGAACGATGAGCAGTTCTTC

V gene: TRBV2
J gene: TRBJ2-5
CDR3 length: 15
D gene: TRBD2
clone size: .
CDR3 protein: CASSRLAGGSETQYF
CDR3 DNA: TGTGCCAGCAGCAGACTAGCGGGGGGGTCTGAGACCCAGTACTTC

V gene: TRBV5-4
J gene: TRBJ2-7
CDR3 length: 15
D gene: .
clone size: .
CDR3 protein: CASSLMAGRRYEQYF
CDR3 DNA: TGTGCCAGCAGCTTGATGGCAGGGAGGCGCTACGAGCAGTACTTC

V gene: TRBV5-1
J gene: TRBJ2-3
CDR3 length: 15
D gene: .
clone size: .
CDR3 protein: CASSPLLDSTDTQYF
CDR3 DNA: TGCGCCAGCAGCCCCCTCCTAGATTCCACAGATACGCAGTATTTT

V gene: TRBV10-2
J gene: TRBJ2-1
CDR3 length: 14
D gene: TRBD2
clone size: .
CDR3 protein: CASTAGTSGIKEFF
CDR3 DNA: TGCGCCAGCACAGCAGGGACTAGCGGGATAAAGGAGTTCTTC

V gene: TRBV27
J gene: TRBJ2-1
CDR3 length: 15
D gene: .
clone size: .
CDR3 protein: CASSLEGFSYNEQFF
CDR3 DNA: TGTGCCAGCAGTCTTGAGGGTTTCTCCTACAATGAGCAGTTCTTC

V gene: TRBV19
J gene: TRBJ1-5
CDR3 length: 14
D gene: .
clone size: .
CDR3 protein: CASNGGGGNQPQHF
CDR3 DNA: TGTGCCAGTAACGGGGGAGGGGGCAATCAGCCCCAGCATTTT

V gene: TRBV28
J gene: TRBJ2-3
CDR3 length: 14
D gene: .
clone size: few
CDR3 protein: CASSFLSGTDTQYF
CDR3 DNA: TGTGCCAGCAGCTTCCTCTCCGGCACAGATACGCAGTATTTT

V gene: TRBV3-1/TRBV3-2
J gene: TRBJ2-1
CDR3 length: 15
D gene: .
clone size: .
CDR3 protein: CASSQELTGRNEQFF
CDR3 DNA: TGTGCCAGCAGCCAAGAACTTACAGGGAGAAATGAGCAGTTCTTC

V gene: TRBV19
J gene: TRBJ2-7
CDR3 length: 12
D gene: .
clone size: .
CDR3 protein: CATTGESYEQYF
CDR3 DNA: TGTGCCACCACCGGGGAGTCCTACGAGCAGTACTTC

V gene: TRBV7-8
J gene: TRBJ1-2
CDR3 length: 13
D gene: .
clone size: .
CDR3 protein: CASSLEVDYGYTF
CDR3 DNA: TGTGCCAGCAGCTTAGAAGTAGACTATGGCTACACCTTC

V gene: TRBV6-5
J gene: TRBJ1-5
CDR3 length: 12
D gene: .
clone size: few
CDR3 protein: CASSSPGTPQHF
CDR3 DNA: TGTGCCAGCAGTTCCCCGGGGACACCCCAGCATTTT

V gene: TRBV2
J gene: TRBJ2-5
CDR3 length: 13
D gene: .
clone size: .
CDR3 protein: CASSDWGRETQYF
CDR3 DNA: TGTGCCAGCAGTGACTGGGGGCGTGAGACCCAGTACTTC

V gene: TRBV4-1
J gene: TRBJ2-3
CDR3 length: 17
D gene: .
clone size: .
CDR3 protein: CASSQKAGHDGTDTQYF
CDR3 DNA: TGCGCCAGCAGCCAAAAGGCGGGCCATGATGGCACAGATACGCAGTATTTT